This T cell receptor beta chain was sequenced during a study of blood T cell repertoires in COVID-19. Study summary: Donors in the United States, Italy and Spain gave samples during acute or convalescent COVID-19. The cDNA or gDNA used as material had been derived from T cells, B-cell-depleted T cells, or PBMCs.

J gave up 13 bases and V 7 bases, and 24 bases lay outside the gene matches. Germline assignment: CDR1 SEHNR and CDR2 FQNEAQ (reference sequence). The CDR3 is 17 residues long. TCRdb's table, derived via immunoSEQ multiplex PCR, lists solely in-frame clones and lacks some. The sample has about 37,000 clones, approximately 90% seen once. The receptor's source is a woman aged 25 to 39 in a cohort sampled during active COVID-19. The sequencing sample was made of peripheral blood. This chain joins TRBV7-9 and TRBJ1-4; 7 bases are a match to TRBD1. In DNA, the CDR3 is TGTGCCAGCATTCCCCCTGGACAGGAAAGTTCGGCCGAGAGACTGTTTTTT. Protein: CASIPPGQESSAERLFF.